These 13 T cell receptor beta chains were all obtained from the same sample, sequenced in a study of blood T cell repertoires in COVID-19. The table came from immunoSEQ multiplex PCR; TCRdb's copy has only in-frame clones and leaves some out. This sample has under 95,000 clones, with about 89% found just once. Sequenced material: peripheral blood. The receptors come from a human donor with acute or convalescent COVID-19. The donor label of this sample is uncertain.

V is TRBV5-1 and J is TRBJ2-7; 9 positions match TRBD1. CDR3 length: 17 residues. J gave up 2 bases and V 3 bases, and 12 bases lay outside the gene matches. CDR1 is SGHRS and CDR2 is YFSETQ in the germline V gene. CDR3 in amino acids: CASSSGGQGSTTYEQYF. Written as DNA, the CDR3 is TGCGCCAGCAGCTCCGGGGGACAGGGAAGTACCACCTACGAGCAGTACTTC.

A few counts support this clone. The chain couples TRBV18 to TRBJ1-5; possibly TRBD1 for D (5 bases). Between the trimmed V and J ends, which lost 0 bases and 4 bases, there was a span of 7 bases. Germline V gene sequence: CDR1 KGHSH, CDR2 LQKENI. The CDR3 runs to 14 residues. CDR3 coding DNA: TGTGCCAGCTCACCACCGGCAGGGAATCAGCCCCAGCATTTT. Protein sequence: CASSPPAGNQPQHF.

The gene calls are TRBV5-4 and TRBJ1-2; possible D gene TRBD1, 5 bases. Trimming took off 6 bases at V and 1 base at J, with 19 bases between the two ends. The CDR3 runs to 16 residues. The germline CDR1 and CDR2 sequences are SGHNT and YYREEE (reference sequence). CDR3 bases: TGTGCCAGCACCTTCAACGGTGGCAGGGTTAACTATGGCTACACCTTC. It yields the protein CASTFNGGRVNYGYTF.

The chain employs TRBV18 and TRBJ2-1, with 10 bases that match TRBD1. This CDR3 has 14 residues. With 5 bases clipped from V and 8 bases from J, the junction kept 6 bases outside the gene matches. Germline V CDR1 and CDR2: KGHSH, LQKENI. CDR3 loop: CASSAGQGLHEQFF. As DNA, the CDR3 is TGTGCCAGCTCAGCGGGACAGGGGCTCCATGAGCAGTTCTTC.

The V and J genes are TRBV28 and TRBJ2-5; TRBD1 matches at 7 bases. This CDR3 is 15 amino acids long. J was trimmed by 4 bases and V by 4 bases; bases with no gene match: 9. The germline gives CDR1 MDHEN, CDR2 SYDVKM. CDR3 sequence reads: CASSSRRRQGETQYF. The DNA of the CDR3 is TGTGCCAGCAGTTCTAGAAGGCGACAGGGAGAGACCCAGTACTTC.

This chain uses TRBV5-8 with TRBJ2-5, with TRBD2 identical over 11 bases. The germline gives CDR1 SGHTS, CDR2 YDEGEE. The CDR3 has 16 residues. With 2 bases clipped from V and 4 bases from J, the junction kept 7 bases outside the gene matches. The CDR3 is CASSFLLTSGGETQYF. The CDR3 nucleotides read TGTGCCAGCAGCTTCCTGTTAACTAGCGGGGGAGAGACCCAGTACTTC. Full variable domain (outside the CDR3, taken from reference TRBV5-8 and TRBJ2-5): EAGVTQSPTHLIKTRGQQATLRCSPISGHTSVYWYQQALGLGLQFLLWYDEGEERNRGNFPPRFSGRQFPNYSSELNVNALELEDSALYLCASSFLLTSGGETQYFGPGTRLLVL.

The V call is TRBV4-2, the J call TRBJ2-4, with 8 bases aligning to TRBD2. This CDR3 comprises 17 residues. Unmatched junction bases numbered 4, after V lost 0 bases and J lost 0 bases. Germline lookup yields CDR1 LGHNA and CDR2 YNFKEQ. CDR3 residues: CASSQDPGGLAKNIQYF. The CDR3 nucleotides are TGTGCCAGCAGCCAAGACCCGGGGGGGTTAGCCAAAAACATTCAGTACTTC.

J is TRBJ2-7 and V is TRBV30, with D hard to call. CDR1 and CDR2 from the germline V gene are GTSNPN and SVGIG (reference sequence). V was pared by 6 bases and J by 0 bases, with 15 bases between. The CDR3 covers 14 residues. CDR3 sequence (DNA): TGTGCCTGTGACTTGGATGGCGTCTCCTACGAGCAGTACTTC. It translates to CACDLDGVSYEQYF.

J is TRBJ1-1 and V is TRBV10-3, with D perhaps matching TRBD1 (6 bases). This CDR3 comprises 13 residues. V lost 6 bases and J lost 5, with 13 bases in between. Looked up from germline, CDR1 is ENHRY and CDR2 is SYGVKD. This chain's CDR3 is CAIRGAGVTEAFF. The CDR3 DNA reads TGTGCCATCAGAGGGGCAGGGGTTACTGAAGCTTTCTTT.

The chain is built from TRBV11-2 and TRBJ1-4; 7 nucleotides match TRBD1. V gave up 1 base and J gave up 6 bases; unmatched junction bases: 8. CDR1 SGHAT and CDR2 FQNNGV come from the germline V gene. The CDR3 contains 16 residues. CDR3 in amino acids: CASSLGQGVMDEKLFF. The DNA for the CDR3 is TGTGCCAGCAGCTTAGGGCAGGGGGTCATGGATGAAAAACTGTTTTTT.

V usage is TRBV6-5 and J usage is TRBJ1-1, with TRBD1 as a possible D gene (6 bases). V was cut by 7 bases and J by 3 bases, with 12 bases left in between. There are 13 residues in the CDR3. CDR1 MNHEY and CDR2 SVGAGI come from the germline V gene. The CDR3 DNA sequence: TGTGCCAGCACGCAGGGGATGTACACTGAAGCTTTCTTT. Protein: CASTQGMYTEAFF.

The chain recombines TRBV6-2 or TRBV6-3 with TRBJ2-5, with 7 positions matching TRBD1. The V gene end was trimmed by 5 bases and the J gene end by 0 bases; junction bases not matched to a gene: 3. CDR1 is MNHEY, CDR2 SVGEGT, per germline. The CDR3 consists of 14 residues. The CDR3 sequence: CASSPGQYQETQYF. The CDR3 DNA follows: TGTGCCAGCAGTCCGGGACAGTACCAAGAGACCCAGTACTTC.

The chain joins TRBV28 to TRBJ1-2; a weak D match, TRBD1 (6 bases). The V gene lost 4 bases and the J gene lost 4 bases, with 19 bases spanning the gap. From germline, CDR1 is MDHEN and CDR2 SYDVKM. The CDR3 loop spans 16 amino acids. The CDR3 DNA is TGTGCCAGCAGTTCCCGGGGGGCTCAACCTTTCTATGGCTACACCTTC. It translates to CASSSRGAQPFYGYTF.